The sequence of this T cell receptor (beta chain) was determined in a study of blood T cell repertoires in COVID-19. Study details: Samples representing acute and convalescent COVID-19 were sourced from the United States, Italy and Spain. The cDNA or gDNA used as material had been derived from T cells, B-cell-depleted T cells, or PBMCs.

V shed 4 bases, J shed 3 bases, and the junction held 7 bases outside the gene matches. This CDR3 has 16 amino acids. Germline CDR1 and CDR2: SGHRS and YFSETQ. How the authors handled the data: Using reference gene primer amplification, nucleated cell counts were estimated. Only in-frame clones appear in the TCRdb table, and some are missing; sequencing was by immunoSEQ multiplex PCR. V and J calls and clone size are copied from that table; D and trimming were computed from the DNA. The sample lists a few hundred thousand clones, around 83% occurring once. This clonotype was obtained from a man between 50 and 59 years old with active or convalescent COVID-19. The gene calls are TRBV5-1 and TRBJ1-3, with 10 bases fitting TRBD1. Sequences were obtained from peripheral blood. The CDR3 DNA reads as TGCGCCAGCAGCGCGGACAGGGGGGTCTTTGGAAACACCATATATTTT. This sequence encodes CASSADRGVFGNTIYF. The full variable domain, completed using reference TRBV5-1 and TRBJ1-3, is KAGVTQTPRYLIKTRGQQVTLSCSPISGHRSVSWYQQTPGQGLQFLFEYFSETQRNKGNFPGRFSGRQFSNSRSEMNVSTLELGDSALYLCASSADRGVFGNTIYFGEGSWLTVV.